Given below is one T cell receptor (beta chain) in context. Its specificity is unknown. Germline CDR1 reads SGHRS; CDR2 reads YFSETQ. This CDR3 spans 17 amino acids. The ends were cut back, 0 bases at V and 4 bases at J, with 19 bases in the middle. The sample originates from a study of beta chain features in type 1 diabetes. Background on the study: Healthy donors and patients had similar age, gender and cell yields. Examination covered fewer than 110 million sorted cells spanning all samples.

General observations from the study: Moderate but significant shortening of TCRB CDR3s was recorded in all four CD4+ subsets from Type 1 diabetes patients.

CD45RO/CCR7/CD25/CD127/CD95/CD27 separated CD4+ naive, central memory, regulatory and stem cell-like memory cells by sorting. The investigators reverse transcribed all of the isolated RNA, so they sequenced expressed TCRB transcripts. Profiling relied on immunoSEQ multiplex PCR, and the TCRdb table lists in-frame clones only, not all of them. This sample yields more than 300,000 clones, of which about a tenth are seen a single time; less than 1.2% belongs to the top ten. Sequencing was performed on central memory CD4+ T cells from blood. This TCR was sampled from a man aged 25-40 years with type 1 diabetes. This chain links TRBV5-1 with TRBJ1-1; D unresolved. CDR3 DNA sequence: TGCGCCAGCAGCTTGGTCGGCGTGGAAAATGAGGGCACTGAAGCTTTCTTT. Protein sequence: CASSLVGVENEGTEAFF. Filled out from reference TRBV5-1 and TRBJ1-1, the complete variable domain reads KAGVTQTPRYLIKTRGQQVTLSCSPISGHRSVSWYQQTPGQGLQFLFEYFSETQRNKGNFPGRFSGRQFSNSRSEMNVSTLELGDSALYLCASSLVGVENEGTEAFFGQGTRLTVV.